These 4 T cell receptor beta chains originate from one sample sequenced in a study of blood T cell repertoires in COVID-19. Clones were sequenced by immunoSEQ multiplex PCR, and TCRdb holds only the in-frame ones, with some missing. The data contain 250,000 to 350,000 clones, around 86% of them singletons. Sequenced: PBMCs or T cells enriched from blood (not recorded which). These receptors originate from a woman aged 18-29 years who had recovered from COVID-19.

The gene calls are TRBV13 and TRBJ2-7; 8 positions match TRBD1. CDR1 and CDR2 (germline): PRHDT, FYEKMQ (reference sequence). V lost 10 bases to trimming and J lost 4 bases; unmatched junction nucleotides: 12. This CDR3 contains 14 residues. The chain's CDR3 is CATKMDRVAYEQYF. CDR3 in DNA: TGTGCCACCAAAATGGACAGGGTAGCGTACGAGCAGTACTTC. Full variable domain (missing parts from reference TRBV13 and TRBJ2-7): AAGVIQSPRHLIKEKRETATLKCYPIPRHDTVYWYQQGPGQDPQFLISFYEKMQSDKGSIPDRFSAQQFSDYHSELNMSSLELGDSALYFCATKMDRVAYEQYFGPGTRLTVT.

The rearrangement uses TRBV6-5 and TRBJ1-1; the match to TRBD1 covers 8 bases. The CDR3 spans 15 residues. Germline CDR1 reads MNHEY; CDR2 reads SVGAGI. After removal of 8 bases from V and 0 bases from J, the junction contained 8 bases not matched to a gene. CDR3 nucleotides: TGTGCCAGCGTTCCAGGGGGCCTGATGAACACTGAAGCTTTCTTT. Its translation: CASVPGGLMNTEAFF.

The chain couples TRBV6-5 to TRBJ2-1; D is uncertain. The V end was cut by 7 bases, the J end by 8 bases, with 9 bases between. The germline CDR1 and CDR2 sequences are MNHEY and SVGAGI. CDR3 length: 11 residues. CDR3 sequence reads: CASIIVDEQFF. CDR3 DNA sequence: TGTGCCAGCATCATAGTGGATGAGCAGTTCTTC.

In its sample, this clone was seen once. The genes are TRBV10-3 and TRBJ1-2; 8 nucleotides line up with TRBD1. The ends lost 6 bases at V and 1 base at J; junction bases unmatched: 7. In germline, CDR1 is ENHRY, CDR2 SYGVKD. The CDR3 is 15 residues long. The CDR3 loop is CAISGGTGVNYGYTF. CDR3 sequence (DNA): TGTGCCATCAGCGGAGGGACAGGCGTTAACTATGGCTACACCTTC.